These 13 T cell receptor beta chains were all obtained from the same sample, sequenced in a study of T-cell reconstitution after alpha-beta-depleted transplantation in children. For TCRbeta, the library was prepared with unique molecular identifiers. From the PCR reads, TCRdb called clonotypes with MiXCR, one entry per CDR3 protein. The repertoire holds some 350,000 distinct CDR3 sequences, 15% to 20% seen once, with 35% to 50% in the top ten. The sequenced sample was PBMCs, mostly from graft donor cells, obtained 360 days after TCRalphabeta/CD19-depleted stem cell transplant. Every receptor here comes from a male patient between 2 and 10 years old who had a stem cell transplant for acute lymphoblastic leukemia, so the T cells may come from the graft donor.

This clonotype was seen only a few times. The rearrangement uses TRBV7-3 and TRBJ1-2; TRBD1 matches at 7 bases. The CDR3 totals 13 residues. Germline CDR1 SGHTA, CDR2 FQGTGA. J was trimmed by 12 bases and V by 5 bases; bases with no gene match: 12. CDR3 amino acids: CASSLKDRPADTF. The CDR3 DNA is TGTGCCAGCAGCCTAAAGGACAGGCCTGCGGACACCTTC.

This clonotype was detected only a few times. This chain joins TRBV5-1 and TRBJ2-3; 11 bases align to TRBD2. The V segment lost 0 bases and the J segment 0 bases; nucleotides outside the gene matches: 3. Germline CDR1 SGHRS, CDR2 YFSETQ. The CDR3 covers 17 residues. The CDR3 nucleotides are TGCGCCAGCAGCTTGGAACTAGCGGGGGCTAGCACAGATACGCAGTATTTT. It specifies CASSLELAGASTDTQYF.

V and J are TRBV30 and TRBJ2-7; TRBD1 matches at 9 bases. Losses at the gene ends were 5 bases for V and 5 bases for J; bases not matched to a gene: 10. Per germline, CDR1 GTSNPN and CDR2 SVGIG (reference sequence). This CDR3 has 14 amino acids. The CDR3 coding sequence is TGTGCCTGGTCTCCCGGGACAGGGTGGAACGAGCAGTACTTC. Encoded protein: CAWSPGTGWNEQYF.

The chain carries TRBV12-3 or TRBV12-4 and TRBJ2-1, with 11 bases matching TRBD2. V shed 7 bases, J shed 4 bases, and the junction held 3 bases outside the gene matches. CDR3 length: 14 amino acids. The CDR3 region is CASKGTSGYNEQFF. The CDR3 nucleotides are TGTGCCAGCAAGGGGACTAGCGGTTACAATGAGCAGTTCTTC.

This clonotype was detected only a few times. The chain combines TRBV4-1 with TRBJ1-4, with TRBD1 matching over 9 bases. V lost 6 bases and J lost 8; bases outside the gene matches: 13. Germline assignment: CDR1 MGHRA and CDR2 YSYEKL. The CDR3 consists of 16 residues. Here the CDR3 reads CASRLITGGRMEKLFF. The CDR3 coding sequence is TGCGCCAGCAGGCTGATTACAGGGGGCAGGATGGAAAAACTGTTTTTT.

The CDR3 DNA reads TGTGCCAGCAGCCAGGTCGGGGCGGGCTTTCCCCTAGCCAAAAACATTCAGTACTTC. This gives the protein CASSQVGAGFPLAKNIQYF. The rearrangement joins TRBV3-1 to TRBJ2-4; tentatively, D is TRBD1 or TRBD2 (5 bases each). This CDR3 is built from 19 residues. V lost 3 bases and J 0 bases, leaving 21 bases between the germline ends. Per the germline V gene, CDR1 is LGHDT and CDR2 is YNNKEL (reference sequence).

This clonotype was detected ten times or more. This chain connects TRBV6-1 to TRBJ2-1; tentatively, D is TRBD2 (6 bases). Trimming pared 8 bases from V and 7 bases from J, leaving 9 bases between. Germline loops: CDR1 MNHNS, CDR2 SASEGT. The CDR3 sequence is 11 residues long. The CDR3 DNA follows: TGTGCCAGCGCGCTAGCGAATGAGCAGTTCTTC. Encoded protein: CASALANEQFF.

This clonotype was seen more than once but under ten times. This rearrangement joins TRBV29-1 to TRBJ2-1; 7 bases map to TRBD1. V lost 7 bases and J lost 2; bases outside the gene matches: 2. Per germline, CDR1 SQVTM and CDR2 ANQGSEA. The CDR3 has 12 amino acids. The CDR3 is CSDGQAYNEQFF. Here the CDR3 DNA reads TGCAGCGACGGACAGGCCTACAATGAGCAGTTCTTC.

This clonotype was recorded a few times. The V gene is TRBV12-3 or TRBV12-4, the J gene TRBJ2-5; D remains unclear. V lost 7 bases to trimming and J lost 5 bases, with 11 bases between them. The length of the CDR3 is 12 residues. The CDR3 nucleotides are TGTGCCAGCACCCTTGCTGGGGAGACCCAGTACTTC. Translating gives CASTLAGETQYF.

This chain uses TRBV21-1 with TRBJ1-5; the listed D gene, TRBD1, was not tested against the DNA. TRBV21-1 is an annotated pseudogene. The CDR3 sequence is 15 residues long. The CDR3 loop is CASSPPGGPNQPQHF. The CDR3 DNA reads as TGTGCCAGCAGCCCCCCAGGGGGCCCAAATCAGCCCCAGCATTTT.

This clonotype showed up many times. One junction end disagrees with the germline gene, perhaps due to a read error. J is TRBJ2-2 and V is TRBV7-7; no clear D gene. The CDR3 runs to 15 residues. Germline assignment: CDR1 SSHAT and CDR2 FNYEAQ (reference sequence). The CDR3 sequence is CASSLGIQSVGELFF. CDR3 coding DNA: TGTGCTAGCAGCTTAGGGATCCAGAGCGTCGGGGAGCTGTTTTTT.

The table lists this clonotype with a few counts. V gene TRBV7-2 combines with J gene TRBJ2-3; weak D call: TRBD2 (6 bases). The CDR3 runs 15 residues. Trimming removed 1 base at V and 4 bases at J, with 12 bases between. Germline V lookup: CDR1 SGHTA, CDR2 FQGNSA. CDR3 DNA sequence: TGTGCCAGCAGCTTAGGTCCGGGAGCGGCAGATACGCAGTATTTT. It is translated as CASSLGPGAADTQYF. Looking up the rest from reference TRBV7-2 and TRBJ2-3 gives the full variable domain: GAGVSQSPSNKVTEKGKDVELRCDPISGHTALYWYRQSLGQGLEFLIYFQGNSAPDKSGLPSDRFSAERTGGSVSTLTIQRTQQEDSAVYLCASSLGPGAADTQYFGPGTRLTVL.

The V call is TRBV24-1, the J call TRBJ2-2; 14 bases fit TRBD2. Germline lookup yields CDR1 KGHDR and CDR2 SFDVKD. Trimming removed 5 bases from V and 6 bases from J; junction bases left unmatched: 4. The length of the CDR3 is 16 residues. The chain's CDR3 is CATSASGLAGAGELFF. The CDR3 DNA is TGTGCCACCAGTGCCTCGGGACTAGCGGGAGCCGGGGAGCTGTTTTTT.